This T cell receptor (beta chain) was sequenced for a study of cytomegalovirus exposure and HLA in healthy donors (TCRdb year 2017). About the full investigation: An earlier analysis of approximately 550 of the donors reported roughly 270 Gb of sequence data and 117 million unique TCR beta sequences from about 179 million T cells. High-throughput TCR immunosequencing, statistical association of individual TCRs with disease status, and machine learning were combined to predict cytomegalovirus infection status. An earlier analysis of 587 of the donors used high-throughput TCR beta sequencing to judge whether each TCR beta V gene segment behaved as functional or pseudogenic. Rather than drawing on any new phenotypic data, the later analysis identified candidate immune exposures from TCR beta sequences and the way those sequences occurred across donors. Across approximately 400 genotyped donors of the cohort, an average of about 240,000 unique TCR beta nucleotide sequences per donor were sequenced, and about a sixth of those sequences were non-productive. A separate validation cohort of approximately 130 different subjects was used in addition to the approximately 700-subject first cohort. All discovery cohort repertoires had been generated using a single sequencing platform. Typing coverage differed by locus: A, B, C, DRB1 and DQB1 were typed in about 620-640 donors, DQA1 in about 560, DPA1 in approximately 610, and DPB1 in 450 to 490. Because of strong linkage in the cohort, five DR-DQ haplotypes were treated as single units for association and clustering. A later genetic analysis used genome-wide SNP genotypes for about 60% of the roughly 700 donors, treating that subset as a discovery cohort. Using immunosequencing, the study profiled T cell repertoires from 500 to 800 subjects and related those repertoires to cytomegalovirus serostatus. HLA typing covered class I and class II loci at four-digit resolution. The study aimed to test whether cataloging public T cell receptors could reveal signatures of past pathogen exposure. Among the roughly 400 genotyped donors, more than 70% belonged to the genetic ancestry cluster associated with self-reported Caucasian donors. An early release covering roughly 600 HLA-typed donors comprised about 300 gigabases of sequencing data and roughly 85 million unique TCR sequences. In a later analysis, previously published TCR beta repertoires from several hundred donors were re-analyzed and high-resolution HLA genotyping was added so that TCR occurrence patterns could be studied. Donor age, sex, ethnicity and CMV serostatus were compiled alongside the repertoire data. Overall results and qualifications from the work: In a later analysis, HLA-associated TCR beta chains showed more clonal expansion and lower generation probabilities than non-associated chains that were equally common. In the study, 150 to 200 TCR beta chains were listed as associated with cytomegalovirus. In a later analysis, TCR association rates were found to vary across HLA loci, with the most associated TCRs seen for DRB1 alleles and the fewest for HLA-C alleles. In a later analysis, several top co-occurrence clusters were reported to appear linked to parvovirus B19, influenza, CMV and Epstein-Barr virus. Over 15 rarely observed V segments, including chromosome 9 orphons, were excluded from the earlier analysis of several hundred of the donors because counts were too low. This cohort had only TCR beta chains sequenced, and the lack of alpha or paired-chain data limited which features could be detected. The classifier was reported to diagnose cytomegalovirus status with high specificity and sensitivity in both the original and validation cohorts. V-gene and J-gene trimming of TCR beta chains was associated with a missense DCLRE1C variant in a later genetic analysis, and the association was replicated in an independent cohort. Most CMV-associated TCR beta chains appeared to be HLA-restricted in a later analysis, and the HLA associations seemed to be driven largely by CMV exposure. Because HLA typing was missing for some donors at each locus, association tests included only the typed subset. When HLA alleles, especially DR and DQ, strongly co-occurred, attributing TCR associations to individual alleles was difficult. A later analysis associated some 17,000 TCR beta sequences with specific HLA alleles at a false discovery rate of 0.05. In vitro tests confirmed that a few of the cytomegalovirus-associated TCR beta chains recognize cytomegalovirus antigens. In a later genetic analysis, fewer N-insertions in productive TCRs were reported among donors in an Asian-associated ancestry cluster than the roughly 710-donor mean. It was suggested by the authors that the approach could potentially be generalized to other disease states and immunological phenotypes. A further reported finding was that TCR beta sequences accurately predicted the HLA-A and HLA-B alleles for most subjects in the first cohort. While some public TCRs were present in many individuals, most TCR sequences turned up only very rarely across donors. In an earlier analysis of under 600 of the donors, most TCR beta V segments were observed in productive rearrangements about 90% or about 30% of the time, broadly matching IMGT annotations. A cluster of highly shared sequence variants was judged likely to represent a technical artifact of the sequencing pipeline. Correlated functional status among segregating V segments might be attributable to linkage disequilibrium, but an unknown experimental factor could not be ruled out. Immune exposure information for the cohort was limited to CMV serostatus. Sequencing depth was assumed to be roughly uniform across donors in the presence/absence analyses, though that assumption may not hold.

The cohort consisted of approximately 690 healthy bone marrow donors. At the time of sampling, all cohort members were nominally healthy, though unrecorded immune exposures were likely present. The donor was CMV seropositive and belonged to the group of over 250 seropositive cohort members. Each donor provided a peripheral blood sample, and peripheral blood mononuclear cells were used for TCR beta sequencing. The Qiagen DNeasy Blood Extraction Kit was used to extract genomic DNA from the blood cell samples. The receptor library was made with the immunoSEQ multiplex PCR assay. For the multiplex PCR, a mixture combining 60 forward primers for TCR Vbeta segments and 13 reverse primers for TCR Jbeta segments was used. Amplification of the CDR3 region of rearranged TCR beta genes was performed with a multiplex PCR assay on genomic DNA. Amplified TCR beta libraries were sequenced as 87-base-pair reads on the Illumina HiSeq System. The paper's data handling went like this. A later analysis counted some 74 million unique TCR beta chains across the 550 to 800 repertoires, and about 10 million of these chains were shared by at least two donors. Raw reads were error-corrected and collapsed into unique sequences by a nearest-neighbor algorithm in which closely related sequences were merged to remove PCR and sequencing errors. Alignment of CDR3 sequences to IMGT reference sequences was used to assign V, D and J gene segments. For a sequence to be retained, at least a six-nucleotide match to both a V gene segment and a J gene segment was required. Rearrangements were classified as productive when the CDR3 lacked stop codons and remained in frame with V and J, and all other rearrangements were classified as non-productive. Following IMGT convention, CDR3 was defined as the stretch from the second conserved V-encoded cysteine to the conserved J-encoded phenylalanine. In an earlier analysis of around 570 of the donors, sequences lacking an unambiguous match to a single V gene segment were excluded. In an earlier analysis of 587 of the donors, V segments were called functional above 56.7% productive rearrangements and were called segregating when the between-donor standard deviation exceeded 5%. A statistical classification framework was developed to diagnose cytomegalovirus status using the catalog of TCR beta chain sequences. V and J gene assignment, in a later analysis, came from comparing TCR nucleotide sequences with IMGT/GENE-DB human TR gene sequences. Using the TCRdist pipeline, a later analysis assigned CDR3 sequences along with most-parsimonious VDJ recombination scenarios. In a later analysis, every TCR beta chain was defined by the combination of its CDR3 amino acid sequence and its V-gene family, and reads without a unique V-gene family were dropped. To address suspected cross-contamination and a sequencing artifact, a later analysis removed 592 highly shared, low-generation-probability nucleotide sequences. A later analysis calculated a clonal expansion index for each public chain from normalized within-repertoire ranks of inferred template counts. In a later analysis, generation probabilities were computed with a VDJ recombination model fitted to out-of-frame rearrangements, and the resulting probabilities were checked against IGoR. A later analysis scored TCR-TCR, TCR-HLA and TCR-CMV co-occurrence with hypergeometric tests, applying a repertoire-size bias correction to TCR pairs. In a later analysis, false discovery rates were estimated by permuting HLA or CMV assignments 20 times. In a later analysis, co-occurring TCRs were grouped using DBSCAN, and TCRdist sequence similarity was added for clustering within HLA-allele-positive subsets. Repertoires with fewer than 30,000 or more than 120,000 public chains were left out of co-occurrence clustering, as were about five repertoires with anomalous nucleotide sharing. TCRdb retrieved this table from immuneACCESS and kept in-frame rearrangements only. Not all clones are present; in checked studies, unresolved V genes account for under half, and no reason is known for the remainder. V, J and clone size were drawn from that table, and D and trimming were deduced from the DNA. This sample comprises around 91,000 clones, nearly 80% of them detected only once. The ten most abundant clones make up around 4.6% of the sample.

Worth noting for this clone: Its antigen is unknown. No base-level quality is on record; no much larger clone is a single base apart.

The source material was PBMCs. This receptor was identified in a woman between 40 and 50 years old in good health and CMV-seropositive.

This receptor carries the CDR3 CASSLTASNTEAFF. The sequenced DNA is TGTGCCAGCTCCCTGACAGCGTCGAACACTGAAGCTTTCTTT. The sequence is built from TRBV25-1 and TRBJ1-1, and TRBD1 may be the D gene, going by 5 matching bases. The germline V gene encodes CDR1 MGHDK and CDR2 SYGVNS. There are 14 amino acids in the CDR3, from cysteine to phenylalanine inclusive. Here the CDR3 DNA is all that survives: 42 bases in frame from base 1. V and J are truncated by 8 bases and 1 base respectively, leaving an intervening sequence of 14 bases.